This T cell receptor (beta chain) is from a study of blood T cell repertoires in COVID-19. In the study overall: Sample material is recorded as cDNA or gDNA derived from T cells, B-cell-depleted T cells, or PBMCs.

The length of the CDR3 is 12 residues. Trimming shortened V by 8 bases and J by 3 bases, and 10 bases separated the two germline ends. Produced via immunoSEQ multiplex PCR; TCRdb's table is partial and in-frame only. The sample contains roughly 340,000 clones, more than 80% of which appear only once. Specimen: PBMCs or T cells enriched from blood (not recorded which). The sequence was collected from a man aged 18 to 29 who had recovered from COVID-19. This sequence joins TRBV12-3 or TRBV12-4 and TRBJ1-2, with D possibly being TRBD1 (6 bases). The DNA for the CDR3 is TGTGCCAGCGCCCCAGGGGACTATGGCTACACCTTC. Translated: CASAPGDYGYTF.